This T cell receptor beta chain was found in a study of blood T cell repertoires in COVID-19. Turning to the study itself: Samples representing acute and convalescent COVID-19 were sourced from the United States, Italy and Spain. T cells, B-cell-depleted T cells, or PBMCs supplied cDNA or gDNA.

Study processing details: Amplification of reference gene primers provided the estimated nucleated cell counts. Method: immunoSEQ multiplex PCR; TCRdb's copy keeps in-frame clones and lacks some. V, J and clone size derive from that table, while D and trimming were established from the DNA sequence. Of 85,000 to 95,000 clones listed, more than 75% are singletons. The receptor was derived from a man between 65 and 85 years old with acute or convalescent COVID-19. What was sequenced was peripheral blood.

The CDR3 DNA is TGCAGCGTTATGGGGACAGGGGGTGAAAATTTTAACTATGGCTACACCTTC. This translates into CSVMGTGGENFNYGYTF. The rearrangement joins TRBV29-1 to TRBJ1-2; 11 bases align to TRBD1. Germline V CDR1 and CDR2: SQVTM, ANQGSEA. This CDR3 contains 17 residues. V lost 5 bases and J lost 1; bases outside the gene matches: 12.